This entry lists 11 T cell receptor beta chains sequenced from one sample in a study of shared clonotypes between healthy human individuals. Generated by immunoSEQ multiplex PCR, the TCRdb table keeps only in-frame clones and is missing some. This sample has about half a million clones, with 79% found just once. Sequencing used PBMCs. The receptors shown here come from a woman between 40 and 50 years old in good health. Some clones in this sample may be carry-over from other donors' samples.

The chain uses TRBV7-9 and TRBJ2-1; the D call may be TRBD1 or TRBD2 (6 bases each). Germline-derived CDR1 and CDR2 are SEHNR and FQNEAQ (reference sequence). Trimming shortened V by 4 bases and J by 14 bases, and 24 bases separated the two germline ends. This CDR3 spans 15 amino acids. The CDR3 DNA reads TGTGCCAGCAGCTCGAGTAGGAACAGGGAGGATTTTGAGTTCTTC. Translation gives CASSSSRNREDFEFF.

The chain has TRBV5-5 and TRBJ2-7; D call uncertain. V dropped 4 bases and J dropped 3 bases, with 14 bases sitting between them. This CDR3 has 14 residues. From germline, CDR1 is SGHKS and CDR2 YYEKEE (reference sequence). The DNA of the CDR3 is TGTGCCAGCAGCCTCCCTTCAGGAGTCTACGAGCAGTACTTC. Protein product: CASSLPSGVYEQYF.

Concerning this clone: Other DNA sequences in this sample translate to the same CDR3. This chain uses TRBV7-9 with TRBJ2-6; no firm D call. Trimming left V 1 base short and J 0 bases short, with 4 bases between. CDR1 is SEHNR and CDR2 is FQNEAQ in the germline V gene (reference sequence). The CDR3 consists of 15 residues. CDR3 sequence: CASSLGGSGANVLTF. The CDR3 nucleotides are TGTGCCAGCAGCTTAGGGGGCTCTGGGGCCAACGTCCTGACTTTC.

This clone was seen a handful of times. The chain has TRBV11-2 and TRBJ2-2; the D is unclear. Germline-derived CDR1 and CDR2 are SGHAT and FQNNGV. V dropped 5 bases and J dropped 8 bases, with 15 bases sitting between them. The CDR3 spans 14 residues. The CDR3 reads CASSLPLLTGELFF. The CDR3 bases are TGTGCCAGCAGCCTCCCCCTCTTGACAGGGGAGCTGTTTTTT.

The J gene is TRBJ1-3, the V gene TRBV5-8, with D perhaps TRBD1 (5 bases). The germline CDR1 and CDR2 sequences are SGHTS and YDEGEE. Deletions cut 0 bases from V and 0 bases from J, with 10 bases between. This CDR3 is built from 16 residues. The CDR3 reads CASSLEAGNSGNTIYF. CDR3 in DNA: TGTGCCAGCAGCTTGGAGGCAGGGAACTCTGGAAACACCATATATTTT.

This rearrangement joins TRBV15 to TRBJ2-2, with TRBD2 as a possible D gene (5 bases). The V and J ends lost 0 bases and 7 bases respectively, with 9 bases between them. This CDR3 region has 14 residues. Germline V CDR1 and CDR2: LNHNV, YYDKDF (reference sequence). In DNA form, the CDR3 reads TGTGCCACCAGCAGAGACCCGGGGATCGGGGAGCTGTTTTTT. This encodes CATSRDPGIGELFF.

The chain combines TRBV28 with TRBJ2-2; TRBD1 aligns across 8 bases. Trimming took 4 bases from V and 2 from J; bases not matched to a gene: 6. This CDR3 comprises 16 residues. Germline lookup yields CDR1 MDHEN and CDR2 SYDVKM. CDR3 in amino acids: CASSSPDRGNTGELFF. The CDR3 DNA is TGTGCCAGCAGTTCCCCCGACAGGGGAAACACCGGGGAGCTGTTTTTT.

This CDR3 reads CASSLLMVGETQYF. The CDR3 DNA follows: TGTGCCAGCAGCTTGCTCATGGTGGGAGAGACCCAGTACTTC. This rearrangement joins TRBV5-4 to TRBJ2-5, with unresolved D. Germline CDR1 and CDR2: SGHNT and YYREEE (reference sequence). The CDR3 totals 14 residues. Trimming took 1 base from V and 4 from J, leaving 11 bases between them.

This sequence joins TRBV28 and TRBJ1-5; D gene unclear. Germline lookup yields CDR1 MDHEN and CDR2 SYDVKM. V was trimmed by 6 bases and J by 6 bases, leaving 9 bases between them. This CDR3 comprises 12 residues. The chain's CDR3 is CASSQVPQPQHF. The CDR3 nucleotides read TGTGCCAGCAGCCAAGTCCCTCAGCCCCAGCATTTT.

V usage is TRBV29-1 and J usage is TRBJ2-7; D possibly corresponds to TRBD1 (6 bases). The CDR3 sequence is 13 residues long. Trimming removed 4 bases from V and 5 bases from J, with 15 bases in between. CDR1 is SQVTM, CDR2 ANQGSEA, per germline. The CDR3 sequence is CSVAQGGTDEQYF. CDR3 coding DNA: TGCAGCGTTGCACAGGGTGGAACCGACGAGCAGTACTTC.

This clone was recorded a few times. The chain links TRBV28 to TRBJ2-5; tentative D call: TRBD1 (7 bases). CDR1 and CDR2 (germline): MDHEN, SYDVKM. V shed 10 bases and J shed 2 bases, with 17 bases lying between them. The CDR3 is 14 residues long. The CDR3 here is CATQAGGKQETQYF. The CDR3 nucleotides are TGTGCCACCCAAGCAGGGGGGAAGCAAGAGACCCAGTACTTC. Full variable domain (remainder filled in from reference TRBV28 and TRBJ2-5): DVKVTQSSRYLVKRTGEKVFLECVQDMDHENMFWYRQDPGLGLRLIYFSYDVKMKEKGDIPEGYSVSREKKERFSLILESASTNQTSMYLCATQAGGKQETQYFGPGTRLLVL.